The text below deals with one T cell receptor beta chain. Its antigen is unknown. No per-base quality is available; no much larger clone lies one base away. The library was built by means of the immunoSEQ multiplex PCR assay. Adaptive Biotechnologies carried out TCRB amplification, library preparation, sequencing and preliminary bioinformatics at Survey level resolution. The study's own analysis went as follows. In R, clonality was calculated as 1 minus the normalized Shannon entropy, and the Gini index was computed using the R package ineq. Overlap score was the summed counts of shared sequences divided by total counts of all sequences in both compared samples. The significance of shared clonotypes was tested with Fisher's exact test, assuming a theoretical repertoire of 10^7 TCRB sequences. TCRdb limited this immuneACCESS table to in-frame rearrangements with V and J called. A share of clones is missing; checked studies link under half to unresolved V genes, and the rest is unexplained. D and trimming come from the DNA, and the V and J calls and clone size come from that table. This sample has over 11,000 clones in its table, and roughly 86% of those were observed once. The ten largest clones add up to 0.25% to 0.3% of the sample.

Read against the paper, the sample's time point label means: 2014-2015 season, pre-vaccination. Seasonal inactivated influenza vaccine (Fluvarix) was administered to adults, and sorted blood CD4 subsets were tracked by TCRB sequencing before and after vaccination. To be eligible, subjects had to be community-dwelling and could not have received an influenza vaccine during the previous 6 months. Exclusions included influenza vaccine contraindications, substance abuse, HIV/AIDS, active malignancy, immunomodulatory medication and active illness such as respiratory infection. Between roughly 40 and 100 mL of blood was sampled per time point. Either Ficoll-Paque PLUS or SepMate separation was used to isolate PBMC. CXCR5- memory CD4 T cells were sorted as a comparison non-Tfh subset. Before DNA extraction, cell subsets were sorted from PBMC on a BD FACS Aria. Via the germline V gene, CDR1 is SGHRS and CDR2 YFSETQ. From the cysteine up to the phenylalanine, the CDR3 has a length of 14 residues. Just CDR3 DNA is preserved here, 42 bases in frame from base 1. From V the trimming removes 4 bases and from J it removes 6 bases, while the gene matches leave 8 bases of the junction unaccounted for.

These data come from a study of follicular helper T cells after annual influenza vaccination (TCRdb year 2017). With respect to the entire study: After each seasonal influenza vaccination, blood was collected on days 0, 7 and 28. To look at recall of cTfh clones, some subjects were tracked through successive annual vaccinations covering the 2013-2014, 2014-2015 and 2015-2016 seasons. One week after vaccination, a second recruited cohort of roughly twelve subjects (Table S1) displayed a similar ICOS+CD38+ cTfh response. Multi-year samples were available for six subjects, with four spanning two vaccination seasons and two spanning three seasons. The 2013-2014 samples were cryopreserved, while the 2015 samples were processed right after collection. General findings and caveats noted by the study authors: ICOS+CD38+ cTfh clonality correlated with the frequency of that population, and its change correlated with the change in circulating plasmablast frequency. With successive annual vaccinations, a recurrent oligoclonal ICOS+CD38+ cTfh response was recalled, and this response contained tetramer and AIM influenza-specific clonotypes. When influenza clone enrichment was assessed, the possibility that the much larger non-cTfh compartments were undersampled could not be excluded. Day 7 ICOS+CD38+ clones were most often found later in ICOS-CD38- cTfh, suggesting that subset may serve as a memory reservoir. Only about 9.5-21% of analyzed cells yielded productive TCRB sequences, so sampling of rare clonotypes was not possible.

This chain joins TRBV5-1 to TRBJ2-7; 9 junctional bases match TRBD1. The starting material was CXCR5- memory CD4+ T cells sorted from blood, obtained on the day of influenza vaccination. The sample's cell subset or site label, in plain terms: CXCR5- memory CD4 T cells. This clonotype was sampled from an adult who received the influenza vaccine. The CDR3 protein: CASSGRQGVAEQYF. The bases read TGCGCCAGCAGCGGCCGACAGGGGGTCGCCGAGCAGTACTTC. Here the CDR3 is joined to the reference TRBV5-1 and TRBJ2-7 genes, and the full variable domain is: KAGVTQTPRYLIKTRGQQVTLSCSPISGHRSVSWYQQTPGQGLQFLFEYFSETQRNKGNFPGRFSGRQFSNSRSEMNVSTLELGDSALYLCASSGRQGVAEQYFGPGTRLTVT.